These 22 T cell receptor beta chains share one sample of origin, sequenced in a study of blood T cells in healthy people across ages. Through a sample-barcoded 5' primer and a J-beta primer mix, a second PCR was run for 7 to 11 cycles. TCRdb itself ran the 5' RACE reads through MiXCR, one entry per CDR3 protein. The profile covers around 940,000 distinct CDR3 sequences, with about 53% appearing a single time and around 21% taken by the ten largest. The sample comprised blood. The source of these receptors is a woman aged 60 to 75 in good health.

The chain combines TRBV12-3 or TRBV12-4 with TRBJ1-5; no firm D call. V lost 6 bases to trimming and J lost 9 bases, with 15 bases between them. CDR3 size: 13 residues. The chain's CDR3 is CASSAETRGPQHF. Written as DNA, the CDR3 is TGTGCCAGCAGCGCCGAGACTCGGGGGCCCCAGCATTTT.

The chain is built from TRBV2 and TRBJ1-2; D remains unclear. This CDR3 is built from 14 residues. CDR1 SNHLY and CDR2 FYNNEI come from the germline V gene. V was trimmed by 7 bases and J by 4 bases, leaving 16 bases between them. DNA of the CDR3: TGTGCCAGCACTGTGAACAGCAATCCCTATGGCTACACCTTC. It codes for CASTVNSNPYGYTF. Full variable domain (missing parts from reference TRBV2 and TRBJ1-2): EPEVTQTPSHQVTQMGQEVILRCVPISNHLYFYWYRQILGQKVEFLVSFYNNEISEKSEIFDDQFSVERPDGSNFTLKIRSTKLEDSAMYFCASTVNSNPYGYTFGSGTRLTVV.

The table lists this clonotype with many counts. The chain couples TRBV12-3 or TRBV12-4 to TRBJ2-3, with 7 bases that match TRBD2. This CDR3 contains 13 residues. The V gene end was trimmed by 6 bases and the J gene end by 4 bases; junction bases not matched to a gene: 4. CDR3: CASSPRGADTQYF. CDR3 bases: TGTGCCAGCAGCCCTCGGGGGGCAGATACGCAGTATTTT.

The chain joins TRBV28 to TRBJ2-7; maybe TRBD2 (6 bases). Between the trimmed V and J ends, which lost 6 bases and 6 bases, there was a span of 21 bases. CDR1 and CDR2 (germline): MDHEN, SYDVKM. The length of the CDR3 is 15 residues. CDR3 DNA sequence: TGTGCCAGCAGGGAGGCGGTCGGGAGCTCAGGCGAGCAGTACTTC. Amino acids: CASREAVGSSGEQYF.

This chain joins TRBV2 and TRBJ2-3; 7 nucleotides align to TRBD2. The CDR3 is made up of 12 amino acids. CDR1 and CDR2 from the germline V gene are SNHLY and FYNNEI. V shed 7 bases and J 8 bases; nucleotides not matched to a gene: 6. CDR3 in DNA: TGTGCCAGCACCCGGGAGGCCGTTACGCAGTATTTT. This translates into CASTREAVTQYF.

This clonotype was recorded at least ten times. This chain links TRBV6-1 with TRBJ2-5, with TRBD2 matching 9 bases. The CDR3 extends over 15 amino acids. The V gene end was trimmed by 1 base and the J gene end by 6 bases; junction bases not matched to a gene: 6. Looked up from germline, CDR1 is MNHNS and CDR2 is SASEGT. The chain's CDR3 is CASSEGAGGGKTQYF. CDR3 sequence (DNA): TGTGCCAGCAGTGAAGGTGCGGGAGGGGGGAAGACCCAGTACTTC.

V is TRBV4-1 and J is TRBJ2-7, with D maybe TRBD2 (6 bases). The CDR3 has 14 residues. Germline V gene data show CDR1 as MGHRA and CDR2 as YSYEKL. Trimming took off 8 bases at V and 1 base at J, with 15 bases between the two ends. The CDR3 spells CASGRRLESYEQYF. The CDR3, as DNA: TGCGCCAGCGGCCGCCGACTAGAATCCTACGAGCAGTACTTC.

The chain combines TRBV28 with TRBJ1-5; weak D call: TRBD1 (5 bases). Germline V CDR1 and CDR2: MDHEN, SYDVKM. This CDR3 region has 11 residues. The V gene lost 4 bases and the J gene lost 12 bases, with 10 bases spanning the gap. The CDR3 bases are TGTGCCAGCAGTTCCCCGGGGGACCAGCATTTT. As protein: CASSSPGDQHF.

CDR3 sequence (DNA): TGTGCCATCAGTCGTCCCGGGACAGGTGCCAACAATGAGCAGTTCTTC. This encodes CAISRPGTGANNEQFF. The genes are TRBV10-3 and TRBJ2-1; 8 bases line up with TRBD1. The length of the CDR3 is 16 residues. CDR1 and CDR2 from the germline V gene are ENHRY and SYGVKD. V lost 5 bases and J lost 5; bases outside the gene matches: 11.

This clonotype has at least ten counts. The chain carries TRBV29-1 and TRBJ2-7, with D maybe TRBD2 (5 bases). This CDR3 contains 13 residues. V was clipped by 0 bases and J by 5 bases, with 11 bases between them. Germline V lookup: CDR1 SQVTM, CDR2 ANQGSEA. CDR3 protein: CSVEEIPRDEQYF. CDR3 DNA sequence: TGCAGCGTTGAAGAGATACCGCGGGACGAGCAGTACTTC.

This chain connects TRBV7-9 to TRBJ2-5; no clear D. This CDR3 comprises 12 residues. The V end lost 5 bases, the J end lost 7 bases, and 11 bases lay between the germline ends. Germline-derived CDR1 and CDR2 are SEHNR and FQNEAQ (reference sequence). The chain's CDR3 is CASSGPPGTQYF. CDR3 bases: TGTGCCAGCAGCGGGCCCCCCGGGACCCAGTACTTC.

The V and J genes are TRBV28 and TRBJ2-5, with D unclear. The DNA end is a closer match to TRBJ2-7, so the J assignment may be wrong. This CDR3 spans 17 amino acids. Germline CDR1 and CDR2: MDHEN and SYDVKM. The CDR3 bases are TGTGCCAGCAGTTCTAACCACCGGGCCCCGGATCTCTACGAGCAGTACTTC. Translation: CASSSNHRAPDLYEQYF.

In this sample, this clonotype turned up a few times. This rearrangement joins TRBV20-1 to TRBJ2-5; D is possibly TRBD1 or TRBD2 (5 bases each). This CDR3 is built from 15 residues. Germline V gene data show CDR1 as DFQATT and CDR2 as SNEGSKA (reference sequence). The V end lost 0 bases, the J end lost 11 bases, and 22 bases lay between the germline ends. The CDR3 DNA follows: TGCAGTGCTAGAGATCCGACGGGACCTTCGAGCAAGCAGTACTTC. It translates to CSARDPTGPSSKQYF.

The rearrangement uses TRBV29-1 and TRBJ1-2; 7 bases line up with TRBD1. This CDR3 has 12 amino acids. V lost 7 bases, J lost 4 bases, and 6 bases stayed unmatched. Per the germline V gene, CDR1 is SQVTM and CDR2 is ANQGSEA. The CDR3 loop is CSASRGAYGYTF. The CDR3 DNA reads TGCAGCGCCAGCAGGGGGGCCTATGGCTACACCTTC.

A few counts support this clonotype. V usage is TRBV28 and J usage is TRBJ1-2; TRBD1 is a possible D gene (5 bases). This CDR3 contains 14 residues. Germline lookup yields CDR1 MDHEN and CDR2 SYDVKM. V was trimmed by 5 bases and J by 4 bases, leaving 14 bases between them. CDR3 bases: TGTGCCAGCAGTCCCGGAGGCAGGGCCTATGGCTACACCTTC. Its translation is CASSPGGRAYGYTF.

The chain is built from TRBV20-1 and TRBJ2-3; D may be TRBD1 (6 bases). V lost 0 bases and J lost 0, with 16 bases in between. CDR1 and CDR2 from the germline V gene are DFQATT and SNEGSKA (reference sequence). The CDR3 is made up of 17 amino acids. CDR3 coding DNA: TGCAGTGCTAGAGACAATCTCAGGACAGCGAGCACAGATACGCAGTATTTT. Amino acid sequence: CSARDNLRTASTDTQYF.

V is TRBV29-1 and J is TRBJ2-6; the D is unclear. This CDR3 is built from 14 residues. Germline V gene sequence: CDR1 SQVTM, CDR2 ANQGSEA. V lost 5 bases and J lost 0, with 8 bases in between. For the CDR3, the DNA is TGCAGCGTTCTAGGCGCCTCTGGGGCCAACGTCCTGACTTTC. The encoded protein is CSVLGASGANVLTF. The full variable domain, its missing parts supplied by reference TRBV29-1 and TRBJ2-6, is SAVISQKPSRDICQRGTSLTIQCQVDSQVTMMFWYRQQPGQSLTLIATANQGSEATYESGFVIDKFPISRPNLTFSTLTVSNMSPEDSSIYLCSVLGASGANVLTFGAGSRLTVL.

J is TRBJ2-3 and V is TRBV4-3, with 9 bases matching TRBD2. The CDR3 spans 17 residues. V was clipped by 0 bases and J by 5 bases; unmatched bases: 9. Looked up from germline, CDR1 is LGHNA and CDR2 is YSLEER. CDR3 sequence: CASSQDPLAGEGDTQYF. The DNA for the CDR3 is TGCGCCAGCAGCCAAGATCCCTTAGCGGGAGAGGGAGATACGCAGTATTTT.

This chain links TRBV20-1 with TRBJ1-5; D may be TRBD1 (6 bases). Trimming removed 6 bases from V and 7 bases from J, with 22 bases in between. The germline gives CDR1 DFQATT, CDR2 SNEGSKA (reference sequence). The CDR3 runs 15 residues. The CDR3 is CSAPERWGAGQPQHF. CDR3 in DNA: TGCAGTGCCCCAGAGAGGTGGGGGGCAGGGCAGCCCCAGCATTTT.

Of note for this clonotype: The junction does not match germline at one end; this may be a read error. As DNA, the CDR3 is TGTGCCTGCAGACTGCGTAGGGAGACCCAGTACTTC. Its translation: CACRLRRETQYF. The gene calls are TRBV28 and TRBJ2-5; no firm D call. The germline V gene has CDR1 MDHEN and CDR2 SYDVKM. The CDR3 is made up of 12 amino acids.

V and J are TRBV7-2 and TRBJ2-5, with 8 bases lining up with TRBD2. The CDR3 has 17 amino acids. Germline assignment: CDR1 SGHTA and CDR2 FQGNSA. V shed 4 bases, J shed 5 bases, and the junction held 15 bases outside the gene matches. CDR3 amino acids: CASSSRRVREVRETQYF. The CDR3 bases are TGTGCCAGCAGCTCCAGACGAGTGCGGGAGGTACGGGAGACCCAGTACTTC.

The chain carries TRBV7-2 and TRBJ2-7; D perhaps matches TRBD1 (6 bases). The CDR3 runs to 17 residues. The germline V gene has CDR1 SGHTA and CDR2 FQGNSA. The V end lost 1 base, the J end lost 0 bases, and 16 bases lay between the germline ends. The CDR3, as DNA: TGTGCCAGCAGCTTAGGACCAGGAGGCAGGGGCTCCTACGAGCAGTACTTC. It is translated as CASSLGPGGRGSYEQYF.